The table lists the clone carrying this TCR beta chain with a few counts. What it binds is not known. The libraries were made with immunoSEQ version 4 in survey mode. The protocol was immunoSEQ multiplex PCR, while the TCRdb copy is restricted to in-frame clones and leaves out a portion. This table has 13,000 or so clones, roughly 62% appearing once. Overlapping HIV-1 Gag 15-mer peptides at 0.85 to 1 ug per peptide per mL were used. Sorting of responding CD4+ T cells relied on upregulated CD40 ligand together with CD69. These data belong to a study of persistence of HIV-infected CD4 T cells. The CDR3 runs to 16 residues. The V gene end was trimmed by 3 bases and the J gene end by 8 bases; junction bases not matched to a gene: 15. Germline V lookup: CDR1 MNHEY, CDR2 SVGAGI. Study observations and caveats: Degenerate expanded CDR3beta sequences were enriched among CMV- and Gag-responding cells.

The chain joins TRBV6-5 to TRBJ1-2; TRBD1 agrees at 7 bases. The receptor's source is an adult man with HIV who was CMV-seropositive. The input for sequencing was CD4+ T cells sorted from PBMCs after roughly 18-hour stimulation, taken from a patient who received antiretroviral therapy. CDR3 residues: CASSYDRVSAGGGYTF. The DNA for the CDR3 is TGTGCCAGCAGTTATGACAGGGTATCTGCGGGCGGAGGCTACACCTTC.